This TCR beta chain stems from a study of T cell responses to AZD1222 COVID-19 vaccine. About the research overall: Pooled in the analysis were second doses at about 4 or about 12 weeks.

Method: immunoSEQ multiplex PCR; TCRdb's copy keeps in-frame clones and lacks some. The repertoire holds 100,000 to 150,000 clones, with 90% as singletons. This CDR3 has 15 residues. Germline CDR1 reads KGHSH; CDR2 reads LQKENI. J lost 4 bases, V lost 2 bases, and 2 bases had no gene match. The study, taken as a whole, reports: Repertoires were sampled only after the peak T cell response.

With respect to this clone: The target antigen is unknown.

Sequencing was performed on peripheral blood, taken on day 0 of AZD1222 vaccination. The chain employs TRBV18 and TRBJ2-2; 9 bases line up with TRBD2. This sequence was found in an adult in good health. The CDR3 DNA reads TGTGCCAGCTCACCAAGTAGCGGGAGCACCGGGGAGCTGTTTTTT. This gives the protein CASSPSSGSTGELFF.